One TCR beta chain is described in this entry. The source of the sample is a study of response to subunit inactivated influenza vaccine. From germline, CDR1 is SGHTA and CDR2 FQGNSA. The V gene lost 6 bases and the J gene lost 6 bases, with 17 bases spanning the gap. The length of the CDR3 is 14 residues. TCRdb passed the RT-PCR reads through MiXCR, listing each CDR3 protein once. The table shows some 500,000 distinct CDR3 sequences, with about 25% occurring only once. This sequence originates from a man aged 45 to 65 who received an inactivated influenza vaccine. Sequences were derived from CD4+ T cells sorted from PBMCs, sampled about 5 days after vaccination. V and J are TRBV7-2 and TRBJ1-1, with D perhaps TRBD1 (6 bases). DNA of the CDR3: TGTGCCAGCAGAGCTACAGGGTTGGGCTCTGAAGCTTTCTTT. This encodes CASRATGLGSEAFF.